Following are 32 T cell receptor beta chains from one sample sequenced in a study of identical twins. TCRdb re-called the 5' RACE reads through MiXCR, storing one row per CDR3 protein. The profile shows 450,000 or so distinct CDR3 sequences, around 14% of them singletons. This same sample was also taken into another study, of yellow fever vaccine responses in identical twins.

The sequenced material came from CD4+ T cells sorted from blood. Receptor source: a woman aged 18-35 years in good health.

The chain has TRBV7-8 and TRBJ2-2; 8 nucleotides align to TRBD1. J gave up 6 bases and V 1 base, and 7 bases lay outside the gene matches. This CDR3 is built from 16 residues. Germline V lookup: CDR1 SGHVS, CDR2 FQNEAQ. CDR3 nucleotide sequence: TGTGCCAGCAGCTTAGGCTCAGGGGGCGGACCCGGGGAGCTGTTTTTT. Protein: CASSLGSGGGPGELFF.

V is TRBV6-1 and J is TRBJ2-7; 7 bases fit TRBD1. Germline values: CDR1 MNHNS, CDR2 SASEGT. V shed 8 bases and J 0 bases; nucleotides not matched to a gene: 7. There are 14 residues in the CDR3. This CDR3 is CASLGQGVSYEQYF. In nucleotides, the CDR3 is TGTGCCAGCCTGGGGCAGGGGGTCTCCTACGAGCAGTACTTC.

This clonotype was picked up a small number of times. The chain carries TRBV11-3 and TRBJ2-1; no firm D call. The CDR3 length is 15 residues. Germline lookup yields CDR1 SGHNT and CDR2 YENEEA. Trimming cost V 0 bases and J 10 bases, with 16 bases left between them. CDR3 bases: TGTGCCAGCAGCTTAGATTCGGTAGCATTGGCGGAGCAGTTCTTC. This translates into CASSLDSVALAEQFF. The full variable domain, in which reference TRBV11-3 and TRBJ2-1 provide the parts outside the CDR3, is EAGVVQSPRYKIIEKKQPVAFWCNPISGHNTLYWYLQNLGQGPELLIRYENEEAVDDSQLPKDRFSAERLKGVDSTLKIQPAELGDSAVYLCASSLDSVALAEQFFGPGTRLTVL.

The chain links TRBV24-1 to TRBJ2-1; D may be TRBD2 (5 bases). The germline V gene encodes CDR1 KGHDR and CDR2 SFDVKD. The CDR3 covers 18 residues. V lost 3 bases and J lost 4, with 21 bases in between. DNA for the CDR3: TGTGCCACCAGTGATCGGAGGCGGAGCGAGGCCCTATACAATGAGCAGTTCTTC. This translates into CATSDRRRSEALYNEQFF.

The genes are TRBV29-1 and TRBJ2-7, with 7 bases fitting TRBD1. This CDR3 is 14 amino acids long. The J segment lost 4 bases and the V segment lost 4 bases, leaving 10 bases of the junction unmatched. The germline V gene has CDR1 SQVTM and CDR2 ANQGSEA. The CDR3 DNA sequence: TGCAGCGTTGGCCCTCGACAGGGAGAATACGAGCAGTACTTC. It codes for CSVGPRQGEYEQYF.

The CDR3 coding sequence is TGTGCCAGCACCGATAATCTGATGCCGAGCTCCTACAATGAGCAGTTCTTC. This codes for CASTDNLMPSSYNEQFF. The chain joins TRBV7-9 to TRBJ2-1; no clear D. In germline, CDR1 is SEHNR, CDR2 FQNEAQ (reference sequence). CDR3 size: 17 residues. Trimming removed 7 bases at V and 0 bases at J, with 19 bases between.

The chain employs TRBV6-5 and TRBJ1-5; TRBD1 matches at 8 bases. Germline CDR1 MNHEY, CDR2 SVGAGI. The V segment lost 4 bases and the J segment 6 bases; nucleotides outside the gene matches: 5. The CDR3 covers 14 residues. The CDR3 loop reads CASSFDRGGQPQHF. The CDR3 coding sequence is TGTGCCAGCAGTTTCGACAGGGGCGGTCAGCCCCAGCATTTT.

The rearrangement uses TRBV5-5 and TRBJ1-2; tentative D call: TRBD1 (5 bases). The germline CDR1 and CDR2 sequences are SGHKS and YYEKEE (reference sequence). Trimming cost V 0 bases and J 6 bases, with 15 bases left between them. The CDR3 is 15 amino acids. The CDR3 DNA follows: TGTGCCAGCAGCTTGGCCGGGACCCTGATTAATGGCTACACCTTC. It specifies CASSLAGTLINGYTF.

The chain has TRBV24-1 and TRBJ2-7, with 7 bases matching TRBD1. The V gene's germline CDR1 is KGHDR and CDR2 SFDVKD. There are 15 residues in the CDR3. The V and J ends lost 4 bases and 5 bases, in that order; junction bases with no gene match: 10. CDR3 protein: CATSENRQGSNEQYF. The CDR3 DNA follows: TGTGCCACCAGTGAGAACCGACAGGGTTCGAACGAGCAGTACTTC.

This CDR3 reads CSASRGPGELFF. In DNA form, the CDR3 reads TGCAGTGCTAGCAGGGGGCCCGGGGAGCTGTTTTTT. The chain carries TRBV20-1 and TRBJ2-2, with 8 bases matching TRBD1. V was clipped by 3 bases and J by 6 bases; unmatched bases: 0. The CDR3 has 12 amino acids. Germline assignment: CDR1 DFQATT and CDR2 SNEGSKA (reference sequence).

CDR3 amino acids: CASSPATIRLNEQYF. As DNA, the CDR3 is TGTGCCAGCAGCCCAGCGACAATCAGGCTGAACGAGCAGTACTTC. The chain employs TRBV3-1 and TRBJ2-7; D remains ambiguous. The CDR3 runs to 15 residues. Germline V gene lookup returns CDR1 LGHDT and CDR2 YNNKEL (reference sequence). Trimming pared 4 bases from V and 5 bases from J, leaving 18 bases between.

This clonotype has a handful of counts. J is TRBJ2-3 and V is TRBV28, with D possibly being TRBD1 or TRBD2 (5 bases each). This CDR3 is built from 14 residues. Looked up from germline, CDR1 is MDHEN and CDR2 is SYDVKM. V was pared by 5 bases and J by 4 bases, with 13 bases between. The CDR3 spells CASSQGPRSDTQYF. CDR3 coding DNA: TGTGCCAGCAGTCAGGGACCAAGGTCAGATACGCAGTATTTT. The full variable domain, completed using reference TRBV28 and TRBJ2-3, is DVKVTQSSRYLVKRTGEKVFLECVQDMDHENMFWYRQDPGLGLRLIYFSYDVKMKEKGDIPEGYSVSREKKERFSLILESASTNQTSMYLCASSQGPRSDTQYFGPGTRLTVL.

The chain recombines TRBV4-3 with TRBJ2-3, with TRBD2 matching over 14 bases. CDR3 size: 20 residues. V lost 1 base to trimming and J lost 6 bases; unmatched junction nucleotides: 15. In germline, CDR1 is LGHNA, CDR2 YSLEER. CDR3 sequence: CASSQARLAGGPALADTQYF. In DNA, the CDR3 is TGCGCCAGCAGCCAAGCGAGACTAGCGGGAGGGCCAGCCCTAGCCGATACGCAGTATTTT.

This clonotype was observed a few times. V is TRBV4-2 and J is TRBJ2-1; 10 bases are shared with TRBD1. Losses at the gene ends were 5 bases for V and 5 bases for J; bases not matched to a gene: 9. This CDR3 is built from 16 residues. Germline V gene sequence: CDR1 LGHNA, CDR2 YNFKEQ. CDR3 sequence reads: CASSSRDRGRDNEQFF. CDR3 nucleotides: TGTGCCAGCAGCTCGCGGGACAGGGGCAGGGACAATGAGCAGTTCTTC.

The rearrangement links TRBV6-1 to TRBJ1-3, with TRBD1 as a possible D gene (6 bases). Germline V lookup: CDR1 MNHNS, CDR2 SASEGT. The V and J ends lost 6 bases and 2 bases respectively, with 14 bases between them. The CDR3 extends over 15 amino acids. The CDR3 loop is CASRTGTFAGNTIYF. Written as DNA, the CDR3 is TGTGCCAGCAGGACCGGGACATTTGCTGGAAACACCATATATTTT.

This chain links TRBV7-2 with TRBJ2-3; D remains ambiguous. Between the trimmed V and J ends, which lost 0 bases and 8 bases, there was a span of 18 bases. CDR1 SGHTA and CDR2 FQGNSA come from the germline V gene. CDR3 length: 16 residues. DNA for the CDR3: TGTGCCAGCAGCTTAGCGATTGGGCCAGATCTTGTTACGCAGTATTTT. Amino acids: CASSLAIGPDLVTQYF.

The chain uses TRBV24-1 and TRBJ2-5, with 7 bases identical to TRBD2. Trimming at V came to 0 bases and at J to 5 bases, leaving 8 bases not matched to a gene. Per the germline V gene, CDR1 is KGHDR and CDR2 is SFDVKD. The CDR3 runs to 16 residues. The CDR3 spells CATSDLQGREDETQYF. In DNA form, the CDR3 reads TGTGCCACCAGTGATTTGCAGGGTCGGGAGGATGAGACCCAGTACTTC.

The rearrangement joins TRBV6-1 to TRBJ2-5, with 7 bases matching TRBD2. Per germline, CDR1 MNHNS and CDR2 SASEGT. The CDR3 spans 18 residues. V was pared by 5 bases and J by 0 bases, with 15 bases of the junction left unmatched. The CDR3 nucleotides read TGTGCCAGCAGTCCCGCAGGGCGAGCGGGGCCCAACCAAGAGACCCAGTACTTC. It specifies CASSPAGRAGPNQETQYF.

The chain combines TRBV4-3 with TRBJ2-4; 9 nucleotides match TRBD1. V gave up 2 bases and J gave up 7 bases; unmatched junction bases: 6. This CDR3 comprises 15 residues. Germline V gives CDR1 LGHNA, CDR2 YSLEER. The CDR3 loop reads CASSQRDRGGNIQYF. In DNA form, the CDR3 reads TGCGCCAGCAGCCAACGAGACAGGGGGGGGAACATTCAGTACTTC.

The chain has TRBV28 and TRBJ2-1, with 11 bases matching TRBD2. CDR3 length equals 16 residues. Germline V gives CDR1 MDHEN, CDR2 SYDVKM. V lost 9 bases, J lost 4 bases, and 11 bases stayed unmatched. CDR3 nucleotides: TGTGCCAGTACCCAAACTAGCGGGGGAACTTACAATGAGCAGTTCTTC. Translation: CASTQTSGGTYNEQFF. The complete variable domain, with remaining parts taken from reference TRBV28 and TRBJ2-1, reads DVKVTQSSRYLVKRTGEKVFLECVQDMDHENMFWYRQDPGLGLRLIYFSYDVKMKEKGDIPEGYSVSREKKERFSLILESASTNQTSMYLCASTQTSGGTYNEQFFGPGTRLTVL.

This clonotype has just a few counts. The V and J genes are TRBV4-1 and TRBJ2-1; D might be TRBD2 (7 bases). Trimming removed 3 bases at V and 8 bases at J, with 14 bases between. The CDR3 is 14 residues long. CDR1 MGHRA and CDR2 YSYEKL come from the germline V gene. The CDR3 DNA reads as TGCGCCAGCAGCCACCCCCAGGGGAGGGATGAGCAGTTCTTC. Its translation is CASSHPQGRDEQFF.

This clonotype was counted between two and nine times. The chain has TRBV20-1 and TRBJ2-3; a weak D match, TRBD1 (6 bases). The germline V gene encodes CDR1 DFQATT and CDR2 SNEGSKA (reference sequence). The CDR3 contains 14 residues. V was clipped by 1 base and J by 3 bases, with 11 bases between them. The CDR3 DNA sequence: TGCAGTGCTAGAGCTCAGGGGCAGACAGATACGCAGTATTTT. This translates into CSARAQGQTDTQYF.

Only a few counts were recorded for this clonotype. The rearrangement uses TRBV6-1 and TRBJ2-3; TRBD2 agrees at 12 bases. Germline values: CDR1 MNHNS, CDR2 SASEGT. V shed 8 bases, J shed 6 bases, and the junction held 9 bases outside the gene matches. The CDR3 has 15 amino acids. The CDR3 region is CASGKTSGGVDTQYF. CDR3 sequence (DNA): TGTGCCAGCGGGAAGACTAGCGGGGGAGTGGATACGCAGTATTTT.

The chain recombines TRBV28 with TRBJ2-3, with TRBD2 identical over 9 bases. J gave up 0 bases and V 6 bases, and 10 bases lay outside the gene matches. Germline CDR1 reads MDHEN; CDR2 reads SYDVKM. The CDR3 extends over 17 amino acids. CDR3 residues: CASSPTSGGYSTDTQYF. CDR3 coding DNA: TGTGCCAGCAGCCCGACCAGCGGGGGGTATAGCACAGATACGCAGTATTTT.

This clonotype was counted only a few times. The V and J genes are TRBV4-1 and TRBJ2-7; D possibly corresponds to TRBD2 (7 bases). Germline CDR1 is MGHRA and CDR2 is YSYEKL. With 4 bases removed from V and 0 bases from J, the gap between germline ends came to 16 bases. The CDR3 runs to 16 residues. CDR3 DNA: TGCGCCAGCAGCCCGTTGGGGGGGGCAACCTCCTACGAGCAGTACTTC. Translated, it gives CASSPLGGATSYEQYF.

The chain links TRBV11-3 to TRBJ2-5; 11 bases fit TRBD2. Germline V lookup: CDR1 SGHNT, CDR2 YENEEA. This CDR3 spans 15 amino acids. The V segment lost 6 bases and the J segment 0 bases; nucleotides outside the gene matches: 3. In nucleotides, the CDR3 is TGTGCCAGCAGGCGACTAGCGGGGAACCAAGAGACCCAGTACTTC. The encoded protein is CASRRLAGNQETQYF.

This clonotype has just a few counts. One end of the junction is discordant with germline, which a read error may explain. The chain carries TRBV2 and TRBJ2-1, with 8 bases matching TRBD2. The germline V gene has CDR1 SNHLY and CDR2 FYNNEI. The CDR3 covers 13 residues. The CDR3 bases are TGTGCCAGCAGTGAGATCTCGGCGGGGGGCGAACTATTC. Amino acid sequence: CASSEISAGGELF.

V is TRBV27 and J is TRBJ2-7, with D hard to call. CDR1 is MNHEY and CDR2 is SMNVEV in the germline V gene (reference sequence). Trimming pared 6 bases from V and 4 bases from J, leaving 16 bases between. The CDR3 contains 14 residues. CDR3 amino acids: CASRLQGYGYEQYF. The CDR3 DNA sequence: TGTGCCAGCAGGTTGCAAGGGTATGGGTACGAGCAGTACTTC.

V gene TRBV19 combines with J gene TRBJ2-1, with 7 bases aligning to TRBD2. Trimming at V came to 2 bases and at J to 0 bases, leaving 4 bases not matched to a gene. Germline V lookup: CDR1 LNHDA, CDR2 SQIVND (reference sequence). The CDR3 length is 16 residues. In DNA, the CDR3 is TGTGCCAGTAGTATAATCGGGGGGAGCTCCTACAATGAGCAGTTCTTC. It encodes CASSIIGGSSYNEQFF.

This clonotype was seen at least ten times. The rearrangement joins TRBV12-3 or TRBV12-4 to TRBJ2-2; perhaps D is TRBD1 or TRBD2 (6 bases each). V shed 2 bases and J shed 4 bases, with 14 bases lying between them. The length of the CDR3 is 16 residues. The CDR3 bases are TGTGCCAGCAGTTTATATTTAGGGGGGCGCACCGGGGAGCTGTTTTTT. Its translation: CASSLYLGGRTGELFF.

In this sample, this clonotype turned up a few times. This chain joins TRBV6-2 or TRBV6-3 and TRBJ2-7; D gene uncertain. The CDR3 spans 14 residues. Germline CDR1 MNHEY, CDR2 SVGEGT. Trimming shortened V by 3 bases and J by 4 bases, and 13 bases separated the two germline ends. CDR3 protein: CASSYGGGPYEQYF. The CDR3 DNA sequence: TGTGCCAGCAGTTATGGCGGCGGCCCATACGAGCAGTACTTC.

CDR3 bases: TGTGCCAGCAGCCACCAGATCCGAGGTGCTGAGCAGTTCTTC. It yields the protein CASSHQIRGAEQFF. The J gene is TRBJ2-1, the V gene TRBV3-1; no clear D. The CDR3 loop spans 14 amino acids. Trimming shortened V by 3 bases and J by 9 bases, and 15 bases separated the two germline ends. Germline assignment: CDR1 LGHDT and CDR2 YNNKEL (reference sequence).